This T cell receptor (beta chain) came from a study of T cell clusters in autoimmune cytopenias. Study at large: Healthy control donors averaged around 56 years of age, with a median of roughly 60 years. Notes on the study in general: TRB repertoire shifts in secondary cytopenia and chronic lymphocytic leukemia mostly reflected lymphoma, not autoimmunity. Primary autoimmune cytopenia patients seemingly lacked the physiological T cell clusters found in healthy donors.

TRB rearrangements were amplified by touch-down multiplex PCR with mixed TRB-A/B primers. One entry per CDR3 protein, without DNA, is what TCRdb gives after re-calling the multiplex PCR reads. In total, the table holds roughly 5,100 distinct CDR3 sequences. Germline V gene sequence: CDR1 MDHEN, CDR2 SYDVKM. The CDR3 extends over 15 amino acids. Turning to this clonotype: As yet, its antigen is unknown.

TRB was amplified from about 260 ng of peripheral blood genomic DNA per sample. The sample was also reused in another study, on T cell repertoires in aging, cancer and after chemotherapy. Turning to that study: Healthy donor repertoires were recorded over several months to years and showed clear clonal overlap.

The origin of this receptor is a human donor in good health. The J gene is TRBJ1-1, the V gene TRBV28; lacking DNA, the TRBD1 call made by TCRdb goes unchecked. Material for sequencing was peripheral blood. CDR3 sequence: CASSPSRGMAGISFF.